The 29 T cell receptor beta chains below come from one sample, sequenced in a study of T cell responses to AZD1222 COVID-19 vaccine (dated by TCRdb to the early 2020s). Library generation was performed with the immunoSEQ multiplex PCR assay. This immuneACCESS table, as held by TCRdb, lists in-frame sequences with V and J called but not all clones. Of the missing ones, under half trace to an unresolved V gene in checked studies; the others have no known cause. This sample holds about 72,000 clones; around 87% were observed only once. Of the sample, 20% to 30% is held by the ten largest clones. The time point label corresponds to: baseline before first vaccination. Sequenced here: peripheral blood, sampled on day 0 of AZD1222 vaccination. The receptors were sampled from an adult in good health.

CDR3: CASSLIANYGYTF. The DNA of the CDR3 is TGTGCCAGCAGCTTGATCGCTAACTATGGCTACACCTTC. V usage is TRBV2 and J usage is TRBJ1-2; D is unclear. Germline V gives CDR1 SNHLY, CDR2 FYNNEI. The CDR3 extends over 13 amino acids. V was trimmed by 6 bases and J by 0 bases, leaving 8 bases between them.

The chain carries TRBV19 and TRBJ1-1; D is perhaps TRBD1 (6 bases). The CDR3 covers 14 residues. Germline CDR1 and CDR2: LNHDA and SQIVND (reference sequence). The V and J ends lost 4 bases and 4 bases respectively, with 13 bases between them. This CDR3 reads CASSTGAAGTEAFF. In DNA, the CDR3 is TGTGCCAGTAGTACAGGGGCGGCGGGCACTGAAGCTTTCTTT.

The rearrangement uses TRBV4-2 and TRBJ1-3, with unresolved D. This CDR3 spans 15 amino acids. Trimming stripped 2 bases from V and 0 bases from J, with 8 bases between. Germline V gives CDR1 LGHNA, CDR2 YNFKEQ. The CDR3 reads CASSQLSSSGNTIYF. Written as DNA, the CDR3 is TGTGCCAGCAGCCAATTGAGTAGCTCTGGAAACACCATATATTTT.

The chain couples TRBV7-7 to TRBJ2-2; 12 bases agree with TRBD2. J was trimmed by 4 bases and V by 4 bases; bases with no gene match: 4. This CDR3 is built from 16 residues. The V gene's germline CDR1 is SSHAT and CDR2 FNYEAQ (reference sequence). CDR3 nucleotides: TGTGCCAGCAGCTCCGGACTAGCGGGGTCCACCGGGGAGCTGTTTTTT. Translated: CASSSGLAGSTGELFF.

The chain joins TRBV14 to TRBJ2-1; 10 bases agree with TRBD2. The CDR3 is 18 residues long. Germline V lookup: CDR1 SGHDN, CDR2 FVKESK. The ends lost 4 bases at V and 4 bases at J; junction bases unmatched: 13. The CDR3 bases are TGTGCCAGCAGCCCATTAGCGGGGGGCGTGATGGGGTACAATGAGCAGTTCTTC. Its translation is CASSPLAGGVMGYNEQFF.

The chain has TRBV5-4 and TRBJ1-2; D gene ambiguous. The CDR3 runs 14 residues. V was shortened by 4 bases and J by 1 base, with 11 bases between the two germline ends. Germline V gene lookup returns CDR1 SGHNT and CDR2 YYREEE (reference sequence). The CDR3 protein is CASSTRSSNYGYTF. In DNA form, the CDR3 reads TGTGCCAGCAGCACCCGGAGCAGTAACTATGGCTACACCTTC. The full variable domain, in which reference TRBV5-4 and TRBJ1-2 provide the parts outside the CDR3, is ETGVTQSPTHLIKTRGQQVTLRCSSQSGHNTVSWYQQALGQGPQFIFQYYREEENGRGNFPPRFSGLQFPNYSSELNVNALELDDSALYLCASSTRSSNYGYTFGSGTRLTVV.

This clone was seen just once. The chain recombines TRBV6-1 with TRBJ1-6; D is undetermined. The ends were cut back, 1 base at V and 9 bases at J, with 4 bases in the middle. This CDR3 has 12 residues. The germline gives CDR1 MNHNS, CDR2 SASEGT. DNA for the CDR3: TGTGCCAGCAGTGAAGGGGCTTCACCCCTCCACTTT. Translating it yields CASSEGASPLHF.

The DNA for the CDR3 is TGTGCCAGCAGGGCCGGGACAGGGTTCTACGAGCAGTACTTC. Its protein product is CASRAGTGFYEQYF. This rearrangement joins TRBV2 to TRBJ2-7; 9 bases are shared with TRBD1. After removal of 6 bases from V and 3 bases from J, the junction contained 6 bases not matched to a gene. Germline V gene lookup returns CDR1 SNHLY and CDR2 FYNNEI. The CDR3 is made up of 14 amino acids.

The rearrangement joins TRBV7-8 to TRBJ1-1, with D unclear. Germline V gene lookup returns CDR1 SGHVS and CDR2 FQNEAQ. V was clipped by 0 bases and J by 4 bases, with 6 bases between them. The CDR3 is 13 amino acids. The CDR3 nucleotides read TGTGCCAGCAGCTTAGCTGGACCCACTGAAGCTTTCTTT. Translating it yields CASSLAGPTEAFF.

The chain couples TRBV7-3 to TRBJ1-2; a weak D match, TRBD1 (6 bases). The CDR3 length is 13 residues. Trimming removed 5 bases at V and 5 bases at J, with 12 bases between. CDR1 is SGHTA, CDR2 FQGTGA, per germline. The CDR3 sequence: CASSQQGVYGYTF. The CDR3 DNA reads as TGTGCCAGCAGCCAACAGGGAGTGTATGGCTACACCTTC.

This clone was recorded a few times. The chain carries TRBV10-1 and TRBJ2-3; D is undetermined. V gave up 5 bases and J gave up 0 bases, with 6 bases separating them. Germline CDR1 is WNHNN and CDR2 is SYGVQD (reference sequence). The CDR3 sequence is 13 residues long. Here the CDR3 reads CASSKESTDTQYF. The CDR3 nucleotides read TGCGCCAGCAGTAAGGAGAGCACAGATACGCAGTATTTT.

The chain employs TRBV30 and TRBJ1-4; 10 bases are a match to TRBD1. Germline V gene sequence: CDR1 GTSNPN, CDR2 SVGIG (reference sequence). The V and J ends lost 1 base and 8 bases, in that order; junction bases with no gene match: 4. CDR3 length: 14 residues. The CDR3 sequence: CAWSAGQGTEKLFF. CDR3 nucleotides: TGTGCCTGGAGTGCGGGACAGGGGACAGAAAAACTGTTTTTT.

The chain couples TRBV3-1 (or the pseudogene TRBV3-2) to TRBJ1-6; no reliable D call. The CDR3 extends over 12 amino acids. Germline V CDR1 and CDR2: LGHDT, YNNKEL (reference sequence). Trimming took off 4 bases at V and 6 bases at J, with 4 bases between the two ends. CDR3: CASSLSNSPLHF. DNA of the CDR3: TGTGCCAGCAGCCTCAGTAATTCACCCCTCCACTTT.

The chain recombines TRBV4-1 with TRBJ1-1; D gene ambiguous. Per germline, CDR1 MGHRA and CDR2 YSYEKL. The CDR3 is 16 residues long. Trimming removed 0 bases from V and 5 bases from J, with 16 bases in between. DNA of the CDR3: TGCGCCAGCAGCCAAGAAAAGAGGAAGTTGGGGACTGAAGCTTTCTTT. Encoded protein: CASSQEKRKLGTEAFF.

A remark on this clone: Other DNA sequences in this specimen translate into the identical CDR3. The V gene is TRBV28, the J gene TRBJ1-5, with D unclear. There are 15 residues in the CDR3. Germline CDR1 reads MDHEN; CDR2 reads SYDVKM. Trimming left V 2 bases short and J 0 bases short, with 8 bases between. DNA for the CDR3: TGTGCCAGCAGTTTAGCGGGTAATAGCAATCAGCCCCAGCATTTT. Translation gives CASSLAGNSNQPQHF. Full variable domain (missing parts from reference TRBV28 and TRBJ1-5): DVKVTQSSRYLVKRTGEKVFLECVQDMDHENMFWYRQDPGLGLRLIYFSYDVKMKEKGDIPEGYSVSREKKERFSLILESASTNQTSMYLCASSLAGNSNQPQHFGDGTRLSIL.

V usage is TRBV4-2 and J usage is TRBJ1-5; D possibly corresponds to TRBD1 (5 bases). This CDR3 spans 15 amino acids. V was clipped by 1 base and J by 0 bases, with 7 bases between them. Germline CDR1 reads LGHNA; CDR2 reads YNFKEQ. DNA for the CDR3: TGTGCCAGCAGCCAAGCAGGGTATAGCAATCAGCCCCAGCATTTT. Residues: CASSQAGYSNQPQHF.

The rearrangement joins TRBV4-3 to TRBJ1-2; D is uncertain. V lost 0 bases and J lost 3, with 14 bases in between. The CDR3 is made up of 16 amino acids. The V gene's germline CDR1 is LGHNA and CDR2 YSLEER. CDR3 DNA: TGCGCCAGCAGCCAAGATAGCAAGCAGCGATACTATGGCTACACCTTC. It yields the protein CASSQDSKQRYYGYTF.

This rearrangement joins TRBV7-9 to TRBJ2-3, with D possibly being TRBD2 (5 bases). This CDR3 is 16 amino acids long. Germline CDR1 and CDR2: SEHNR and FQNEAQ (reference sequence). Trimming stripped 7 bases from V and 0 bases from J, with 17 bases between. The CDR3 protein is CASTPRERISTDTQYF. The DNA for the CDR3 is TGTGCCAGCACCCCTAGGGAGCGGATAAGCACAGATACGCAGTATTTT.

The chain carries TRBV30 and TRBJ2-2; D remains unclear. Looked up from germline, CDR1 is GTSNPN and CDR2 is SVGIG (reference sequence). The CDR3 runs to 12 residues. Trimming removed 3 bases from V and 5 bases from J, with 7 bases in between. The CDR3, as DNA: TGTGCCTGGAGCGTCAGAACCGGGGAGCTGTTTTTT. It specifies CAWSVRTGELFF.

The genes are TRBV30 and TRBJ2-7, with 7 nucleotides matching TRBD1. Germline V gene lookup returns CDR1 GTSNPN and CDR2 SVGIG (reference sequence). With 2 bases clipped from V and 3 bases from J, the junction kept 10 bases outside the gene matches. The CDR3 sequence is 15 residues long. The DNA of the CDR3 is TGTGCCTGGAGTACCTCCTCGGACAGGTTCTACGAGCAGTACTTC. This sequence encodes CAWSTSSDRFYEQYF. Looking up the rest from reference TRBV30 and TRBJ2-7 gives the full variable domain: SQTIHQWPATLVQPVGSPLSLECTVEGTSNPNLYWYRQAAGRGLQLLFYSVGIGQISSEVPQNLSASRPQDRQFILSSKKLLLSDSGFYLCAWSTSSDRFYEQYFGPGTRLTVT.

J is TRBJ2-7 and V is TRBV4-3; 8 bases line up with TRBD1. J lost 6 bases, V lost 1 base, and 5 bases had no gene match. Germline V gene sequence: CDR1 LGHNA, CDR2 YSLEER. This CDR3 spans 14 amino acids. CDR3 sequence: CASSQGIQGGEQYF. The CDR3 DNA sequence: TGCGCCAGCAGCCAAGGAATACAGGGGGGCGAGCAGTACTTC.

A few counts support this clone. The chain couples TRBV7-2 to TRBJ1-3; tentatively, D is TRBD1 (5 bases). Trimming took 5 bases from V and 2 from J, leaving 13 bases between them. CDR3 length: 15 residues. Germline CDR1 is SGHTA and CDR2 is FQGNSA. The chain's CDR3 is CASSPSLGAGNTIYF. The CDR3 nucleotides read TGTGCCAGCAGCCCCTCGTTGGGGGCTGGAAACACCATATATTTT.

The chain combines TRBV5-1 with TRBJ1-1; D remains unclear. With 4 bases removed from V and 1 base from J, the gap between germline ends came to 14 bases. The length of the CDR3 is 15 residues. CDR1 is SGHRS, CDR2 YFSETQ, per germline. CDR3 coding DNA: TGCGCCAGCAGCCCGCCGGAGAGTTCGAACACTGAAGCTTTCTTT. It codes for CASSPPESSNTEAFF. Drawing the rest from reference TRBV5-1 and TRBJ1-1, the complete variable domain is KAGVTQTPRYLIKTRGQQVTLSCSPISGHRSVSWYQQTPGQGLQFLFEYFSETQRNKGNFPGRFSGRQFSNSRSEMNVSTLELGDSALYLCASSPPESSNTEAFFGQGTRLTVV.

The chain couples TRBV2 to TRBJ1-1; D not resolved. The length of the CDR3 is 14 residues. CDR1 SNHLY and CDR2 FYNNEI come from the germline V gene. Trimming shortened V by 6 bases and J by 0 bases, and 11 bases separated the two germline ends. CDR3 sequence (DNA): TGTGCCAGCAGACCACAGATAATGAACACTGAAGCTTTCTTT. This translates into CASRPQIMNTEAFF.

The V call is TRBV5-6, the J call TRBJ2-2; TRBD2 is a possible D gene (6 bases). Trimming stripped 4 bases from V and 4 bases from J, with 20 bases between. The germline CDR1 and CDR2 sequences are SGHDT and YYEEEE. The CDR3 totals 17 residues. The CDR3 DNA sequence: TGTGCCAGCAGCACCTTAGGAGGGCGCCGCGGCACCGGGGAGCTGTTTTTT. This codes for CASSTLGGRRGTGELFF.

V gene TRBV27 combines with J gene TRBJ1-1, with D hard to call. V lost 6 bases to trimming and J lost 0 bases, with 11 bases between them. Germline CDR1 MNHEY, CDR2 SMNVEV (reference sequence). The CDR3 covers 14 residues. CDR3 sequence (DNA): TGTGCCAGCAGCCCCTTAGAGATGAACACTGAAGCTTTCTTT. It translates to CASSPLEMNTEAFF.

This clone was seen only once. V and J are TRBV5-1 and TRBJ2-7; maybe TRBD2 (5 bases). The CDR3 is 15 amino acids. Germline lookup yields CDR1 SGHRS and CDR2 YFSETQ. Trimming cost V 2 bases and J 7 bases, with 19 bases left between them. The CDR3 DNA sequence: TGCGCCAGCAGCTTAAAACCTAACCGGGAAGGAGAGCAGTACTTC. Translating it yields CASSLKPNREGEQYF.

The chain joins TRBV7-3 to TRBJ2-2, with D tentatively TRBD2 (6 bases). The CDR3 is 14 residues long. Germline V lookup: CDR1 SGHTA, CDR2 FQGTGA. Trimming shortened V by 3 bases and J by 2 bases, and 7 bases separated the two germline ends. CDR3 residues: CASSLEGNTGELFF. As DNA, the CDR3 is TGTGCCAGCAGCTTGGAGGGTAACACCGGGGAGCTGTTTTTT.

The chain couples TRBV10-2 to TRBJ2-7; tentative D call: TRBD2 (7 bases). Germline CDR1 WSHSY, CDR2 SAAADI. The CDR3 contains 14 residues. Between the trimmed V and J ends, which lost 6 bases and 4 bases, there was a span of 16 bases. CDR3 coding DNA: TGCGCCAGCAGACAGAGGGGGGGAGTGTACGAGCAGTACTTC. The encoded protein is CASRQRGGVYEQYF.